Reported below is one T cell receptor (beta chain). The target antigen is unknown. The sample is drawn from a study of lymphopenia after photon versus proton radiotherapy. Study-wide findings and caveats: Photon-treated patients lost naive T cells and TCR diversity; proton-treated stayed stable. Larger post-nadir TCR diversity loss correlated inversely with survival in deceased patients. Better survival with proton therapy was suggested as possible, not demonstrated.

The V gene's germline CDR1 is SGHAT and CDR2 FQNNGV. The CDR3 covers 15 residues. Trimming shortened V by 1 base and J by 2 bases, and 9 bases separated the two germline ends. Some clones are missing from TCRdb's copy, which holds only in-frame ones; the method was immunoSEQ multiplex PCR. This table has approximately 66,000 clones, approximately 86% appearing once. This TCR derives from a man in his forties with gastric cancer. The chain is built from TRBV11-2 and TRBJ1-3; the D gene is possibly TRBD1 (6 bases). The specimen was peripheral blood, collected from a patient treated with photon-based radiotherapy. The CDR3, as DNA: TGTGCCAGCAGCTTAGTTGCAGGGGCTGGAAACACCATATATTTT. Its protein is CASSLVAGAGNTIYF.